This entry features one T cell receptor (beta chain) sequence. The PCR had 60 Vbeta and 13 Jbeta primers. Assay: immunoSEQ multiplex PCR; the TCRdb copy retains only in-frame clones and omits some. The sample contains 120,000 to 150,000 clones, around 65% of which appear only once. This entry belongs to a study of cytomegalovirus exposure and HLA in healthy donors. The length of the CDR3 is 14 residues. Looked up from germline, CDR1 is SGHNT and CDR2 is YYREEE (reference sequence). V dropped 0 bases and J dropped 6 bases, with 10 bases sitting between them. Material for sequencing was PBMCs. The chain is built from TRBV5-4 and TRBJ2-1; possibly TRBD2 for D (6 bases). The TCR was taken from a woman in her fifties or sixties in good health and CMV-seronegative. CDR3 coding DNA: TGTGCCAGCAGCTTGGGGGCGGGGCGCAATGAGCAGTTCTTC. Its protein is CASSLGAGRNEQFF.